Listed here are 19 T cell receptor beta chains from one sample, sequenced in a study of blood T cell repertoires in COVID-19. The protocol was immunoSEQ multiplex PCR, while the TCRdb copy is restricted to in-frame clones and leaves out a portion. The sample contains more than 300,000 clones, 86% of which appear only once. The sample comprised PBMCs or T cells enriched from blood (not recorded which). The receptors were gathered from a young man who had recovered from COVID-19.

This chain links TRBV28 with TRBJ1-2, with 7 bases fitting TRBD1. The junction had 12 bases not matched to a gene; V was cut back by 2 bases and J by 6 bases. CDR3 length: 16 residues. Germline loops: CDR1 MDHEN, CDR2 SYDVKM. CDR3 sequence: CASSLPERGRPHGYTF. DNA of the CDR3: TGTGCCAGCAGTTTACCCGAGAGGGGGCGGCCTCATGGCTACACCTTC.

As DNA, the CDR3 is TGTGCCAGTAGTATAGGACTAGCCAGAGAGACCCAGTACTTC. Its protein product is CASSIGLARETQYF. The chain couples TRBV19 to TRBJ2-5; 7 bases map to TRBD2. This CDR3 comprises 14 residues. V shed 1 base, J shed 4 bases, and the junction held 3 bases outside the gene matches. Germline assignment: CDR1 LNHDA and CDR2 SQIVND (reference sequence).

V is TRBV7-2 and J is TRBJ2-7; TRBD1 agrees at 9 bases. The CDR3 loop spans 16 amino acids. After removal of 5 bases from V and 5 bases from J, the junction contained 13 bases not matched to a gene. CDR1 is SGHTA, CDR2 FQGNSA, per germline. The CDR3: CASSKNPGQGINEQYF. CDR3 nucleotides: TGTGCCAGCAGCAAGAACCCGGGACAGGGAATAAACGAGCAGTACTTC. The variable domain in full, with the rest retrieved from reference TRBV7-2 and TRBJ2-7, is GAGVSQSPSNKVTEKGKDVELRCDPISGHTALYWYRQSLGQGLEFLIYFQGNSAPDKSGLPSDRFSAERTGGSVSTLTIQRTQQEDSAVYLCASSKNPGQGINEQYFGPGTRLTVT.

Concerning this clone itself: One end of the junction fails to match germline, which may point to a read error. V usage is TRBV6-1 and J usage is TRBJ2-7, with TRBD2 identical over 7 bases. Germline V lookup: CDR1 MNHNS, CDR2 SASEGT. The CDR3 consists of 12 residues. CDR3 coding DNA: TGTGCCAGCAGTGAATTGTCCGGGAGGCTGCACTTC. It encodes CASSELSGRLHF.

The chain employs TRBV24-1 and TRBJ1-5; the D gene is possibly TRBD1 (6 bases). Germline CDR1 is KGHDR and CDR2 is SFDVKD. The CDR3 has 16 amino acids. The V end lost 3 bases, the J end lost 0 bases, and 11 bases lay between the germline ends. The chain's CDR3 is CATSDPGTFSNQPQHF. The CDR3 coding sequence is TGTGCCACCAGTGATCCTGGGACATTTAGCAATCAGCCCCAGCATTTT.

This clone was seen a single time. The chain couples TRBV5-1 to TRBJ1-1; 9 bases are shared with TRBD1. Germline lookup yields CDR1 SGHRS and CDR2 YFSETQ. This CDR3 comprises 13 residues. J lost 3 bases, V lost 7 bases, and 4 bases had no gene match. CDR3 coding DNA: TGCGCCAGCCATACAGGGGGCTACACTGAAGCTTTCTTT. Its protein product is CASHTGGYTEAFF.

The CDR3 DNA reads as TGCGCCAGCAGCCACCGAGGGGAAAAACTGTTTTTT. It translates to CASSHRGEKLFF. The J gene is TRBJ1-4, the V gene TRBV4-1, with no clear D. Germline CDR1 reads MGHRA; CDR2 reads YSYEKL. This CDR3 comprises 12 residues. Deletions cut 3 bases from V and 8 bases from J, with 7 bases between.

The chain has TRBV19 and TRBJ1-2; D possibly corresponds to TRBD1 (6 bases). CDR3 size: 14 residues. Germline lookup yields CDR1 LNHDA and CDR2 SQIVND (reference sequence). V gave up 7 bases and J gave up 4 bases, with 16 bases separating them. The CDR3 DNA reads as TGTGCCAGTAAGAGAGGGGACATGTTCTATGGCTACACCTTC. Amino acids: CASKRGDMFYGYTF.

This clone showed up just a few times. CDR3: CASSFVPGNPTDTQYF. The CDR3 region has the DNA TGTGCCAGCAGCTTCGTCCCCGGGAACCCCACAGATACGCAGTATTTT. The V call is TRBV11-2, the J call TRBJ2-3; perhaps TRBD2 as D (5 bases). CDR3 length: 16 residues. Trimming pared 3 bases from V and 2 bases from J, leaving 15 bases between. Germline assignment: CDR1 SGHAT and CDR2 FQNNGV.

The chain couples TRBV20-1 to TRBJ1-2; D remains unclear. Per the germline V gene, CDR1 is DFQATT and CDR2 is SNEGSKA (reference sequence). This CDR3 is 12 amino acids long. Trimming cost V 4 bases and J 6 bases, with 12 bases left between them. The CDR3 DNA follows: TGCAGTGCTATTGACCACAACAATGGCTACACCTTC. It translates to CSAIDHNNGYTF.

This chain links TRBV10-3 with TRBJ2-7, with D unclear. Germline V CDR1 and CDR2: ENHRY, SYGVKD. CDR3 length equals 13 residues. The V gene lost 0 bases and the J gene lost 5 bases, with 8 bases spanning the gap. The DNA for the CDR3 is TGTGCCATCAGTGAGTCGAGTTTGGACGAGCAGTACTTC. It encodes CAISESSLDEQYF.

The rearrangement links TRBV24-1 to TRBJ2-7, with 9 bases lining up with TRBD1. This CDR3 is built from 17 residues. J was trimmed by 6 bases and V by 3 bases; bases with no gene match: 14. CDR1 and CDR2 from the germline V gene are KGHDR and SFDVKD. The DNA of the CDR3 is TGTGCCACCAGTGATAGGGAGGCCGGGACAGGGTTTACCGAGCAGTACTTC. Translation gives CATSDREAGTGFTEQYF.

This rearrangement joins TRBV27 to TRBJ1-2; a weak D match, TRBD1 (6 bases). The CDR3 runs 16 residues. Germline CDR1 is MNHEY and CDR2 is SMNVEV (reference sequence). The V gene lost 5 bases and the J gene lost 2 bases, with 18 bases spanning the gap. The CDR3 spells CASSEVSGDINYGYTF. The CDR3 DNA reads TGTGCCAGCAGTGAGGTTTCAGGGGACATAAACTATGGCTACACCTTC.

The chain combines TRBV10-3 with TRBJ2-7; maybe TRBD1 (5 bases). Per germline, CDR1 ENHRY and CDR2 SYGVKD. V was cut by 9 bases and J by 11 bases, with 17 bases left in between. The CDR3 loop spans 11 amino acids. CDR3 sequence: CAITLPGIEYF. CDR3 sequence (DNA): TGTGCCATTACCCTACCAGGGATTGAGTACTTC.

The genes are TRBV5-5 and TRBJ1-2; 10 positions agree with TRBD1. Germline assignment: CDR1 SGHKS and CDR2 YYEKEE (reference sequence). The CDR3 runs 15 residues. V was clipped by 3 bases and J by 8 bases; unmatched bases: 10. CDR3 bases: TGTGCCAGCAGCTCTTCCGGGACAGGGGACGACGGCTACACCTTC. This encodes CASSSSGTGDDGYTF.

CDR3 in amino acids: CATSNVGTEAFF. CDR3 DNA: TGTGCCACCAGTAATGTTGGGACAGAAGCTTTCTTT. V gene TRBV24-1 combines with J gene TRBJ1-1; TRBD1 might be the D (6 bases). This CDR3 has 12 residues. With 6 bases removed from V and 8 bases from J, the gap between germline ends came to 12 bases. The germline V gene has CDR1 KGHDR and CDR2 SFDVKD.

V gene TRBV30 combines with J gene TRBJ1-2, with 7 positions matching TRBD1. Trimming took 4 bases from V and 4 from J; bases not matched to a gene: 6. This CDR3 is 13 amino acids long. The germline V gene encodes CDR1 GTSNPN and CDR2 SVGIG (reference sequence). The CDR3 here is CAWTPGQSYGYTF. The CDR3 nucleotides are TGTGCCTGGACTCCGGGACAGAGCTATGGCTACACCTTC.

The chain has TRBV21-1 and TRBJ1-6; whether TRBD1, the table's D call, matches the DNA was not checked. TRBV21-1 is recorded as a pseudogene. The CDR3 spans 14 residues. The CDR3 loop reads CASSRTLSNSPLHF. CDR3 nucleotides: TGTGCCAGCAGCAGGACACTGAGTAATTCACCCCTCCACTTT.

The chain links TRBV7-2 to TRBJ2-6; D is possibly TRBD1 (5 bases). Germline V lookup: CDR1 SGHTA, CDR2 FQGNSA. The V and J ends lost 2 bases and 0 bases respectively, with 17 bases between them. The CDR3 extends over 19 amino acids. CDR3 amino acids: CASSLLPRQSTSGANVLTF. DNA of the CDR3: TGTGCCAGCAGCTTACTACCGAGACAGTCTACCTCTGGGGCCAACGTCCTGACTTTC.